Presented here are 32 T cell receptor beta chains from one specimen sequenced in a study of T cell responses to AZD1222 COVID-19 vaccine. TCRdb keeps only in-frame clones here, not all; method: immunoSEQ multiplex PCR. Of 70,000 to 100,000 clones in the sample, over 75% were seen once. The source was peripheral blood, collected 28 days after the second AZD1222 dose. The receptors were gathered from an adult who received the AZD1222 COVID-19 vaccine.

The count of this clone is one. The gene calls are TRBV5-4 and TRBJ1-3; 7 bases fit TRBD1. J gave up 0 bases and V 5 bases, and 5 bases lay outside the gene matches. CDR3 length: 15 residues. Germline CDR1 reads SGHNT; CDR2 reads YYREEE (reference sequence). CDR3 residues: CASSHTGDSGNTIYF. The CDR3 nucleotides are TGTGCCAGCAGTCATACAGGGGACTCTGGAAACACCATATATTTT.

The CDR3 DNA is TGTGCCAGCAGCCCCGGAGGGGCTGGCACCGGGGAGCTGTTTTTT. This codes for CASSPGGAGTGELFF. The chain recombines TRBV11-2 with TRBJ2-2, with D maybe TRBD2 (6 bases). The CDR3 runs 15 residues. Trimming pared 5 bases from V and 4 bases from J, leaving 14 bases between. Germline loops: CDR1 SGHAT, CDR2 FQNNGV.

The rearrangement joins TRBV18 to TRBJ1-4; D might be TRBD1 (5 bases). Germline CDR1 reads KGHSH; CDR2 reads LQKENI. There are 16 residues in the CDR3. V lost 5 bases, J lost 0 bases, and 13 bases lay in between. CDR3 residues: CASSYRQSATNEKLFF. In DNA form, the CDR3 reads TGTGCCAGCTCATATAGACAGAGTGCAACTAATGAAAAACTGTTTTTT.

The rearrangement joins TRBV20-1 to TRBJ1-4, with D unclear. The CDR3 spans 11 residues. Germline CDR1 reads DFQATT; CDR2 reads SNEGSKA (reference sequence). CDR3 in DNA: TGCAGCGGGAAGGGTGGTGAAAAACTGTTTTTT. Translated: CSGKGGEKLFF.

This chain joins TRBV10-3 and TRBJ2-1; tentatively, D is TRBD2 (5 bases). CDR1 is ENHRY, CDR2 SYGVKD, per germline. V lost 3 bases and J 2 bases, leaving 20 bases between the germline ends. This CDR3 comprises 18 residues. CDR3 sequence reads: CAISESSRAATTYNEQFF. CDR3 nucleotide sequence: TGTGCCATCAGTGAAAGTTCGCGGGCGGCGACTACCTACAATGAGCAGTTCTTC.

This clone is classed as medium-sized. The chain links TRBV18 to TRBJ2-1, with 8 bases aligning to TRBD1. V lost 0 bases to trimming and J lost 2 bases; unmatched junction nucleotides: 6. The CDR3 runs 17 residues. The V gene's germline CDR1 is KGHSH and CDR2 LQKENI. CDR3 DNA: TGTGCCAGCTCACCACCGGACAGGGCGGTCGCCTACAATGAGCAGTTCTTC. It is translated as CASSPPDRAVAYNEQFF.

This chain uses TRBV30 with TRBJ1-1; a possible D gene is TRBD1 (6 bases). V was clipped by 7 bases and J by 5 bases, with 14 bases between them. Germline CDR1 is GTSNPN and CDR2 is SVGIG (reference sequence). This CDR3 comprises 12 residues. In DNA form, the CDR3 reads TGTGCCTCTTTCAAGGGGGAAACTGAAGCTTTCTTT. This sequence encodes CASFKGETEAFF.

This chain connects TRBV9 to TRBJ1-2; D may be TRBD1 (5 bases). The CDR3 has 15 amino acids. The V end was cut by 0 bases, the J end by 4 bases, with 13 bases between. CDR1 is SGDLS, CDR2 YYNGEE, per germline. DNA for the CDR3: TGTGCCAGCAGCGTAGATGAGACAGACATCTATGGCTACACCTTC. Translating it yields CASSVDETDIYGYTF.

The rearrangement uses TRBV30 and TRBJ1-6, with D possibly matching TRBD1 (6 bases). CDR3 size: 15 residues. Trimming pared 1 base from V and 9 bases from J, leaving 16 bases between. Germline V gene lookup returns CDR1 GTSNPN and CDR2 SVGIG (reference sequence). The CDR3: CAWSEGGIGVSPLHF. In DNA form, the CDR3 reads TGTGCCTGGAGTGAGGGGGGTATCGGGGTTTCACCCCTCCACTTT.

This chain joins TRBV5-1 and TRBJ2-1; 8 positions agree with TRBD2. This CDR3 contains 14 residues. The germline V gene has CDR1 SGHRS and CDR2 YFSETQ. V lost 6 bases and J lost 4; bases outside the gene matches: 6. The CDR3 reads CASTIGTSYNEQFF. The CDR3 bases are TGCGCCAGCACGATCGGGACTAGTTACAATGAGCAGTTCTTC.

This clone was detected once. The rearrangement links TRBV9 to TRBJ2-2; D not resolved. This CDR3 has 13 amino acids. In germline, CDR1 is SGDLS, CDR2 YYNGEE. V lost 8 bases to trimming and J lost 2 bases, with 10 bases between them. CDR3 in amino acids: CASTDGNTGELFF. The CDR3 DNA reads as TGTGCCAGTACGGACGGCAACACCGGGGAGCTGTTTTTT.

The rearrangement uses TRBV2 and TRBJ2-7; D is possibly TRBD1 (5 bases). The CDR3 extends over 12 amino acids. Looked up from germline, CDR1 is SNHLY and CDR2 is FYNNEI. Trimming took off 9 bases at V and 1 base at J, with 10 bases between the two ends. CDR3 DNA sequence: TGTGCCAGTCAGGGTGGTTCCTACGAGCAGTACTTC. This sequence encodes CASQGGSYEQYF.

The chain carries TRBV5-1 and TRBJ1-3; D gene uncertain. CDR3 size: 15 residues. CDR1 and CDR2 (germline): SGHRS, YFSETQ. The V gene lost 4 bases and the J gene lost 0 bases, with 11 bases spanning the gap. The CDR3 sequence: CASSPDAGSGNTIYF. The CDR3 DNA follows: TGCGCCAGCAGCCCGGACGCCGGCTCTGGAAACACCATATATTTT.

The V gene is TRBV6-1, the J gene TRBJ1-1; 8 bases are a match to TRBD1. CDR3 length: 15 amino acids. Germline V gene lookup returns CDR1 MNHNS and CDR2 SASEGT. The V gene end was trimmed by 0 bases and the J gene end by 6 bases; junction bases not matched to a gene: 6. CDR3 sequence (DNA): TGTGCCAGCAGTGAAGCCCGACAGGGGTGGTCTGAAGCTTTCTTT. It encodes CASSEARQGWSEAFF.

The V call is TRBV30, the J call TRBJ1-4; TRBD1 is a possible D gene (6 bases). V lost 2 bases to trimming and J lost 7 bases, with 11 bases between them. Germline CDR1 GTSNPN, CDR2 SVGIG (reference sequence). The CDR3 covers 13 residues. The CDR3 protein is CAWSRGLGEKLFF. The CDR3 nucleotides read TGTGCCTGGAGTAGGGGGTTGGGTGAAAAACTGTTTTTT.

This sequence joins TRBV28 and TRBJ2-2; no clear D gene. The CDR3 loop spans 15 amino acids. From germline, CDR1 is MDHEN and CDR2 SYDVKM. Deletions cut 4 bases from V and 1 base from J, with 10 bases between. CDR3 nucleotide sequence: TGTGCCAGCAGTTCCCCAGGAGAGAACACCGGGGAGCTGTTTTTT. It codes for CASSSPGENTGELFF.

The rearrangement uses TRBV19 and TRBJ1-5, with no clear D. V lost 3 bases and J 1 base, leaving 10 bases between the germline ends. CDR3 length equals 15 residues. In germline, CDR1 is LNHDA, CDR2 SQIVND (reference sequence). The CDR3 reads CASSIRFSSNQPQHF. CDR3 in DNA: TGTGCCAGTAGTATTAGGTTCAGCAGCAATCAGCCCCAGCATTTT.

This chain uses TRBV6-1 with TRBJ1-4; D gene ambiguous. The germline V gene encodes CDR1 MNHNS and CDR2 SASEGT. This CDR3 region has 19 residues. V was trimmed by 4 bases and J by 3 bases, leaving 24 bases between them. The CDR3 here is CASSGSRFSAFLSNEKLFF. The CDR3 DNA sequence: TGTGCCAGCAGTGGGTCCAGGTTTTCGGCATTTCTTTCTAATGAAAAACTGTTTTTT.

V gene TRBV30 combines with J gene TRBJ2-3; 13 nucleotides agree with TRBD2. Germline values: CDR1 GTSNPN, CDR2 SVGIG (reference sequence). This CDR3 region has 16 residues. V shed 1 base, J shed 1 base, and the junction held 2 bases outside the gene matches. The CDR3 loop is CAWSAGLAGGTDTQYF. The CDR3 nucleotides are TGTGCCTGGAGTGCAGGACTAGCGGGGGGCACAGATACGCAGTATTTT.

This rearrangement joins TRBV6-1 to TRBJ2-3; 11 nucleotides agree with TRBD2. Trimming cost V 3 bases and J 6 bases; bases outside gene matches: 11. The germline V gene has CDR1 MNHNS and CDR2 SASEGT. The CDR3 is 17 residues long. The CDR3, as DNA: TGTGCCAGCAGTGAGCCGGGACTAGCGGTTGGTGGGGATACGCAGTATTTT. This gives the protein CASSEPGLAVGGDTQYF.

The chain links TRBV27 to TRBJ2-1; the D gene is possibly TRBD1 (5 bases). The CDR3 is 14 residues long. Trimming pared 6 bases from V and 0 bases from J, leaving 9 bases between. Germline V lookup: CDR1 MNHEY, CDR2 SMNVEV (reference sequence). The CDR3 DNA reads as TGTGCCAGCAGGGGGCGATCCTCCTACAATGAGCAGTTCTTC. Residues: CASRGRSSYNEQFF.

This chain joins TRBV21-1 and TRBJ2-2; the D call of TRBD2 is as the table states it, not checked on the DNA. TRBV21-1 is shown as a pseudogene. The CDR3 has 15 amino acids. In nucleotides, the CDR3 is TGTGCCAGCAGCAAAGGGTCGGGGAACACCGGGGAGCTGTTTTTT. This sequence encodes CASSKGSGNTGELFF.

This clone is a singleton in its sample. The chain joins TRBV12-3 or TRBV12-4 to TRBJ1-2, with 9 bases matching TRBD1. Trimming at V came to 8 bases and at J to 10 bases, leaving 5 bases not matched to a gene. The CDR3 is 11 amino acids. CDR3 DNA sequence: TGTGCCAGCGGGACAGGGTACTTCTACACCTTC. Translating gives CASGTGYFYTF.

The chain links TRBV10-3 to TRBJ1-2, with 7 positions matching TRBD1. V lost 10 bases to trimming and J lost 3 bases; unmatched junction nucleotides: 5. This CDR3 has 12 amino acids. Germline assignment: CDR1 ENHRY and CDR2 SYGVKD. CDR3 region: CATTGTYYGYTF. The DNA for the CDR3 is TGTGCCACGACAGGGACGTACTATGGCTACACCTTC.

The chain has TRBV27 and TRBJ2-5; 9 bases fit TRBD2. The CDR3 extends over 13 amino acids. Germline-derived CDR1 and CDR2 are MNHEY and SMNVEV (reference sequence). V was pared by 6 bases and J by 5 bases, with 4 bases of the junction left unmatched. The CDR3 region has the DNA TGTGCCAGCAGGAGCGGGGGGTCTGAGACCCAGTACTTC. This codes for CASRSGGSETQYF.

V usage is TRBV9 and J usage is TRBJ1-6; D unresolved. Germline values: CDR1 SGDLS, CDR2 YYNGEE. The germline V and J ends were trimmed by 0 bases and 6 bases, with 10 bases remaining between them. The CDR3 runs 15 residues. The CDR3 spells CASSVATAGNSPLHF. The CDR3 DNA follows: TGTGCCAGCAGCGTAGCTACGGCTGGTAATTCACCCCTCCACTTT. Filled out from reference TRBV9 and TRBJ1-6, the complete variable domain reads DSGVTQTPKHLITATGQRVTLRCSPRSGDLSVYWYQQSLDQGLQFLIQYYNGEERAKGNILERFSAQQFPDLHSELNLSSLELGDSALYFCASSVATAGNSPLHFGNGTRLTVT.

The chain carries TRBV7-9 and TRBJ2-2; no firm D call. V was cut by 1 base and J by 2 bases, with 8 bases left in between. Germline CDR1 reads SEHNR; CDR2 reads FQNEAQ (reference sequence). This CDR3 comprises 15 residues. The CDR3 loop reads CASSLELHNTGELFF. The CDR3, as DNA: TGTGCCAGCAGCTTAGAACTACATAACACCGGGGAGCTGTTTTTT.

This clone came up once. The chain is built from TRBV19 and TRBJ1-3; D might be TRBD1 (6 bases). This CDR3 has 17 amino acids. V was trimmed by 3 bases and J by 0 bases, leaving 15 bases between them. Germline V lookup: CDR1 LNHDA, CDR2 SQIVND (reference sequence). The CDR3 protein is CASSISRDTRSGNTIYF. The CDR3 DNA sequence: TGTGCCAGTAGTATCTCCAGGGACACCCGCTCTGGAAACACCATATATTTT.

The chain uses TRBV19 and TRBJ1-5; D ambiguous. The length of the CDR3 is 12 residues. V lost 7 bases to trimming and J lost 1 base, with 5 bases between them. In germline, CDR1 is LNHDA, CDR2 SQIVND (reference sequence). CDR3 region: CASMMSNQPQHF. The CDR3 region has the DNA TGTGCCAGTATGATGAGCAATCAGCCCCAGCATTTT.

The V gene is TRBV5-1, the J gene TRBJ1-4; 8 bases fit TRBD1. V was pared by 4 bases and J by 3 bases, with 2 bases of the junction left unmatched. CDR1 SGHRS and CDR2 YFSETQ come from the germline V gene. CDR3 length: 14 amino acids. Written as DNA, the CDR3 is TGCGCCAGCAGCCGGACAGGGTCTAATGAAAAACTGTTTTTT. Translated: CASSRTGSNEKLFF.

This clone showed up just a few times. The chain is built from TRBV30 and TRBJ1-5, with 9 bases identical to TRBD1. The V gene end was trimmed by 3 bases and the J gene end by 7 bases; junction bases not matched to a gene: 4. Germline V CDR1 and CDR2: GTSNPN, SVGIG (reference sequence). The length of the CDR3 is 13 residues. In nucleotides, the CDR3 is TGTGCCTGGAGCCACAGGGGGCAACAGCCCCAGCATTTT. It specifies CAWSHRGQQPQHF. Variable domain in full (rest from reference TRBV30 and TRBJ1-5): SQTIHQWPATLVQPVGSPLSLECTVEGTSNPNLYWYRQAAGRGLQLLFYSVGIGQISSEVPQNLSASRPQDRQFILSSKKLLLSDSGFYLCAWSHRGQQPQHFGDGTRLSIL.

The CDR3 DNA reads TGTGCCAGCAGCTTAAAGGGCTTAAGGAGCGGGAACCATGGTGAGCAGTTCTTC. This gives the protein CASSLKGLRSGNHGEQFF. V is TRBV7-2 and J is TRBJ2-1, with 7 bases aligning to TRBD2. Per the germline V gene, CDR1 is SGHTA and CDR2 is FQGNSA. Trimming took 2 bases from V and 9 from J; bases not matched to a gene: 19. The CDR3 covers 18 residues.